The T cell receptor (beta chain) described here comes from a study of spatial heterogeneity in lung cancer. Study results and limitations: Blood showed ubiquitous tumor TCRs more often at resection than at routine follow-up.

MiXCR, applied by TCRdb to the 5' RACE reads, yields one record per CDR3 protein. The repertoire holds some 64,000 distinct CDR3 sequences, 7.5% to 9% seen once, with about 15% in the top ten. Sample time point: sample taken at primary tumor resection. Whole RNA obtained from tumor, nontumor lung or frozen PBMC underwent sequencing without sorting. The CDR3 runs 13 residues. CDR1 is MDHEN and CDR2 is SYDVKM in the germline V gene. The germline V and J ends were trimmed by 7 bases and 2 bases, with 11 bases remaining between them. This clonotype has only a few counts. Its antigen is currently unknown. The source of this sequence is a female donor with early-stage non-small cell lung cancer. Sequenced here: PBMCs, sampled at surgery. This chain connects TRBV28 to TRBJ1-1; tentatively, D is TRBD1 (6 bases). The CDR3 coding sequence is TGTGCCAGCAACGGGGGCCCCAACACTGAAGCTTTCTTT. Residues: CASNGGPNTEAFF.